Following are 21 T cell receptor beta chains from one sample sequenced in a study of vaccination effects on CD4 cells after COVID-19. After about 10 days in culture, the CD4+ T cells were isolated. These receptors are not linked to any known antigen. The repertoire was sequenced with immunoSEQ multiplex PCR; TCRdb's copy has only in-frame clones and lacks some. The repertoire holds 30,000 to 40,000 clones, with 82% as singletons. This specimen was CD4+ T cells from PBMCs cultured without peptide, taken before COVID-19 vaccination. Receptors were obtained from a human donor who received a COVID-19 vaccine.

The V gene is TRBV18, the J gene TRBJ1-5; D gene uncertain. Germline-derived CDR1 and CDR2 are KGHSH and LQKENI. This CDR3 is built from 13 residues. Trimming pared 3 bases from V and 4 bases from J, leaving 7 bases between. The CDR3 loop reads CASSPQENQPQHF. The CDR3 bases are TGTGCCAGCTCACCCCAAGAAAATCAGCCCCAGCATTTT.

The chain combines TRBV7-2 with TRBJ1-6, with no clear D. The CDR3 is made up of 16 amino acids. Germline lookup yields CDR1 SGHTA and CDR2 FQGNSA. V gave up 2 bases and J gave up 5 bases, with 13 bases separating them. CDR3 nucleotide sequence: TGTGCCAGCAGCTTATTGACGCCCAGAAATAATTCACCCCTCCACTTT. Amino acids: CASSLLTPRNNSPLHF.

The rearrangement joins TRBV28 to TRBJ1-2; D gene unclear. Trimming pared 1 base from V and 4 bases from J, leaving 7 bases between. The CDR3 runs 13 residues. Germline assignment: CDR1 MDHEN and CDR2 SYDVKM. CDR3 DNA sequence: TGTGCCAGCAGTTTATCGGCGGGCTATGGCTACACCTTC. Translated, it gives CASSLSAGYGYTF.

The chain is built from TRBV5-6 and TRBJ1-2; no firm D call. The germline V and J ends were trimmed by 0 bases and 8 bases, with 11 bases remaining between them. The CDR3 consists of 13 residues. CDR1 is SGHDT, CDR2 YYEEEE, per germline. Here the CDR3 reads CASSLGMVLGYTF. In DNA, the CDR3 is TGTGCCAGCAGCTTGGGTATGGTTTTGGGCTACACCTTC.

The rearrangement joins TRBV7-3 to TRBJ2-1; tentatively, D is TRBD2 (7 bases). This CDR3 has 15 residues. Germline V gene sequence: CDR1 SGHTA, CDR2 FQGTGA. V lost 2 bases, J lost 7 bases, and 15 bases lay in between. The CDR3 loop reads CASSLPGGSINEQFF. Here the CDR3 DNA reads TGTGCCAGCAGCTTACCGGGGGGCAGTATAAATGAGCAGTTCTTC.

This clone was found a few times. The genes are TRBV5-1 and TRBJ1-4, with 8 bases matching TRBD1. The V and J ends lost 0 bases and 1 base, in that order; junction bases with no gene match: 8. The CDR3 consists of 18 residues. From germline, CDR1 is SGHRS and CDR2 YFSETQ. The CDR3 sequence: CASSLVRAGGGTNEKLFF. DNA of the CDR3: TGCGCCAGCAGCTTGGTTAGGGCAGGGGGCGGAACTAATGAAAAACTGTTTTTT.

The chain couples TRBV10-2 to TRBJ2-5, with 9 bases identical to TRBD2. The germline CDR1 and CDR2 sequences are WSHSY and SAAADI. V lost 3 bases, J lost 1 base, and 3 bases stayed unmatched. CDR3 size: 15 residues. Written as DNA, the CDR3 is TGCGCCAGCAGTGAAGGCGGGGGGGTCCAAGAGACCCAGTACTTC. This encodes CASSEGGGVQETQYF.

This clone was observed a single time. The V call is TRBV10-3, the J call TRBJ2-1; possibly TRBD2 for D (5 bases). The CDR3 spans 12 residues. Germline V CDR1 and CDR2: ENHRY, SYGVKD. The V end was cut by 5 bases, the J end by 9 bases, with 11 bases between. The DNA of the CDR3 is TGTGCCATCAGTTACAGCGGCGGTGAGCAGTTCTTC. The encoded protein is CAISYSGGEQFF.

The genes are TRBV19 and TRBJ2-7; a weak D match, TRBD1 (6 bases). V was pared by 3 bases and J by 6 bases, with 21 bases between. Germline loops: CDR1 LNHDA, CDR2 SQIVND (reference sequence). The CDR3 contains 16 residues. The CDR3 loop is CASSIAPTGPASEQYV. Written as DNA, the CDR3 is TGTGCCAGTAGTATCGCCCCGACAGGTCCTGCGAGCGAGCAGTACGTC.

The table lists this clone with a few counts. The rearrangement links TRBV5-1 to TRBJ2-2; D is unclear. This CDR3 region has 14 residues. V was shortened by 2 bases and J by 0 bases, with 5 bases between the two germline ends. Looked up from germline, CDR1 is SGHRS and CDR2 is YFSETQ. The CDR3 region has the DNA TGCGCCAGCAGCTTCCTCGCGAACACCGGGGAGCTGTTTTTT. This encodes CASSFLANTGELFF.

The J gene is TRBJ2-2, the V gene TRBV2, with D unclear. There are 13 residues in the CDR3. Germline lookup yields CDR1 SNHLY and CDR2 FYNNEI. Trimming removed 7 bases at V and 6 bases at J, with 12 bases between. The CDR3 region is CASIQSTAGELFF. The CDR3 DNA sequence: TGTGCCAGCATCCAGAGTACCGCCGGGGAGCTGTTTTTT.

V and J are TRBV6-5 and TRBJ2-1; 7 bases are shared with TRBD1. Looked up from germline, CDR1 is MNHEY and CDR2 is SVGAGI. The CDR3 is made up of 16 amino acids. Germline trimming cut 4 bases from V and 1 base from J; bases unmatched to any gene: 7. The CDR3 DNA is TGTGCCAGCAGTTCAAGGGGACAGCCTTCCTACAATGAGCAGTTCTTC. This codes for CASSSRGQPSYNEQFF.

This chain's CDR3 is CASSPPGLYEQYV. The CDR3 DNA follows: TGTGCCAGCAGTCCCCCGGGCCTCTACGAGCAGTACGTC. The rearrangement joins TRBV6-5 to TRBJ2-7; D ambiguous. This CDR3 has 13 amino acids. V was shortened by 5 bases and J by 3 bases, with 11 bases between the two germline ends. Germline CDR1 MNHEY, CDR2 SVGAGI.

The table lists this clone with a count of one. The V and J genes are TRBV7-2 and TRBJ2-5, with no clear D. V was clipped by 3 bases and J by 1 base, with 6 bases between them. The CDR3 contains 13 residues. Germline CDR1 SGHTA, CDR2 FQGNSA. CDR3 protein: CASSLLSQETQYF. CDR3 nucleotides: TGTGCCAGCAGCTTGCTGTCCCAAGAGACCCAGTACTTC.

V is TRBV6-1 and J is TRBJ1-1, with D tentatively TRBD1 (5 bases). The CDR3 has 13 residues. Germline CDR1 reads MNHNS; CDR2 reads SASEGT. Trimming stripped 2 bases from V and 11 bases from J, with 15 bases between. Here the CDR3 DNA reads TGTGCCAGCAGTGAAAGGGACTGGGCTCCTGCTTTCTTT. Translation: CASSERDWAPAFF.

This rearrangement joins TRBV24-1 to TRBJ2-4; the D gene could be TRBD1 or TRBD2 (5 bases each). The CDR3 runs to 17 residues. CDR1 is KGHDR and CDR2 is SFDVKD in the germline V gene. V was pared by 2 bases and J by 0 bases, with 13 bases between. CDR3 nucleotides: TGTGCCACCAGTGATTCCCAAGCCGGGACAGCCAAAAACATTCAGTACTTC. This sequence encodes CATSDSQAGTAKNIQYF.

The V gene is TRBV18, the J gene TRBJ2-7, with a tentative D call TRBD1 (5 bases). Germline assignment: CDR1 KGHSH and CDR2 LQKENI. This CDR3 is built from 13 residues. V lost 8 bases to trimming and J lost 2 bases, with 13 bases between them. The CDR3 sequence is CASAPDRTYEQYV. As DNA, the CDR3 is TGTGCCAGCGCCCCCGACAGAACCTACGAGCAGTACGTC.

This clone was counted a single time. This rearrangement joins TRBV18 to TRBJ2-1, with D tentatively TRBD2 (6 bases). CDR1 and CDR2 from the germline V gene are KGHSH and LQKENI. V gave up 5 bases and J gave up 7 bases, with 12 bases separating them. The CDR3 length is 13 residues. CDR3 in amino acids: CASSTQRVNEQFF. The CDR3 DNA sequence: TGTGCCAGCTCAACGCAGCGGGTAAATGAGCAGTTCTTC.

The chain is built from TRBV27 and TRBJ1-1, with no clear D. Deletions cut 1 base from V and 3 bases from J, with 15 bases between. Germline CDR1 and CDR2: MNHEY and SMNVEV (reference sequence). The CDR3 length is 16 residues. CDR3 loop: CASSLFIQFKHTEAFF. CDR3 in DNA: TGTGCCAGCAGTTTATTTATCCAATTTAAGCACACTGAAGCTTTCTTT.

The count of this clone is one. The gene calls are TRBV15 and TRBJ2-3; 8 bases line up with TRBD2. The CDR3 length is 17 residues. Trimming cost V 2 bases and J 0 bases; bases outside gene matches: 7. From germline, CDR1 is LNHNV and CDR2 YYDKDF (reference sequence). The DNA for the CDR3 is TGTGCCACCAGCAGACGAAGCGGGGGACCAAGCACAGATACGCAGTATTTT. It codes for CATSRRSGGPSTDTQYF.

The CDR3 sequence: CASSEIRTGTTEAFF. The CDR3 DNA follows: TGTGCCAGCAGCGAGATACGGACAGGGACCACTGAAGCTTTCTTT. The rearrangement joins TRBV9 to TRBJ1-1; 8 nucleotides agree with TRBD1. The CDR3 extends over 15 amino acids. The J segment lost 4 bases and the V segment lost 3 bases, leaving 8 bases of the junction unmatched. The V gene's germline CDR1 is SGDLS and CDR2 YYNGEE.